The 28 T cell receptor beta chains reported below all come from one sample, sequenced in a study of T cell responses to AZD1222 COVID-19 vaccine. Only in-frame clones appear in the TCRdb table, and some are missing; sequencing was by immunoSEQ multiplex PCR. This table has under 150,000 clones, more than 75% appearing once. The input for sequencing was peripheral blood, taken 28 days after the second AZD1222 dose. The receptors were sampled from an adult who received the AZD1222 COVID-19 vaccine.

This chain joins TRBV18 and TRBJ1-5; D remains unclear. The CDR3 is 14 residues long. CDR1 and CDR2 from the germline V gene are KGHSH and LQKENI. Trimming stripped 2 bases from V and 2 bases from J, with 7 bases between. DNA for the CDR3: TGTGCCAGCTCACCATCCGGGGGCAATCAGCCCCAGCATTTT. Its translation: CASSPSGGNQPQHF.

The rearrangement uses TRBV3-1 (or the pseudogene TRBV3-2) and TRBJ1-1; TRBD1 aligns across 8 bases. CDR3 size: 17 residues. CDR1 is LGHDT and CDR2 is YNNKEL in the germline V gene (reference sequence). Germline trimming cut 0 bases from V and 3 bases from J; bases unmatched to any gene: 9. The CDR3 here is CASSQDRQGAWDTEAFF. The CDR3 DNA sequence: TGTGCCAGCAGCCAAGATCGGCAGGGGGCCTGGGACACTGAAGCTTTCTTT.

This sequence joins TRBV7-8 and TRBJ1-2; a weak D match, TRBD1 (6 bases). Per the germline V gene, CDR1 is SGHVS and CDR2 is FQNEAQ. The germline V and J ends were trimmed by 3 bases and 4 bases, with 15 bases remaining between them. This CDR3 spans 15 amino acids. CDR3 protein: CASSFRGGLGYGYTF. The CDR3 DNA is TGTGCCAGCAGCTTTAGAGGGGGGCTTGGCTATGGCTACACCTTC.

V is TRBV29-1 and J is TRBJ1-2; 10 bases fit TRBD1. Germline V gene lookup returns CDR1 SQVTM and CDR2 ANQGSEA. CDR3 length equals 16 residues. Germline trimming cut 0 bases from V and 5 bases from J; bases unmatched to any gene: 9. The CDR3 DNA reads TGCAGCGTTGAAGATTATCCCGACAGGGGGCGGTATGGCTACACCTTC. It encodes CSVEDYPDRGRYGYTF.

The V call is TRBV7-2, the J call TRBJ2-5; TRBD2 matches at 8 bases. Germline CDR1 is SGHTA and CDR2 is FQGNSA. V lost 3 bases and J lost 5; bases outside the gene matches: 5. This CDR3 spans 14 amino acids. CDR3 sequence: CASSFGGAQETQYF. The CDR3 DNA sequence: TGTGCCAGCAGCTTCGGGGGGGCGCAGGAGACCCAGTACTTC.

The chain is built from TRBV18 and TRBJ2-1; 8 nucleotides match TRBD2. The J segment lost 3 bases and the V segment lost 0 bases, leaving 4 bases of the junction unmatched. In germline, CDR1 is KGHSH, CDR2 LQKENI. The CDR3 is 16 amino acids. The CDR3, as DNA: TGTGCCAGCTCACCACCTAACGGGAGGGTCTACAATGAGCAGTTCTTC. Residues: CASSPPNGRVYNEQFF.

The genes are TRBV5-1 and TRBJ2-1; a possible D gene is TRBD2 (7 bases). This CDR3 comprises 17 residues. Germline-derived CDR1 and CDR2 are SGHRS and YFSETQ. V shed 7 bases and J shed 6 bases, with 26 bases lying between them. Here the CDR3 DNA reads TGCGCCAGCGCCAAGAGGGGGGGCCCCTCTCTCGGCAATGAGCAGTTCTTC. The encoded protein is CASAKRGGPSLGNEQFF. Full variable domain (remainder filled in from reference TRBV5-1 and TRBJ2-1): KAGVTQTPRYLIKTRGQQVTLSCSPISGHRSVSWYQQTPGQGLQFLFEYFSETQRNKGNFPGRFSGRQFSNSRSEMNVSTLELGDSALYLCASAKRGGPSLGNEQFFGPGTRLTVL.

This clone was picked up one time. The chain uses TRBV10-3 and TRBJ1-1, with D uncertain. Germline V gives CDR1 ENHRY, CDR2 SYGVKD. CDR3 length: 14 amino acids. Trimming shortened V by 0 bases and J by 6 bases, and 11 bases separated the two germline ends. The CDR3 reads CAISESGKAAEAFF. DNA of the CDR3: TGTGCCATCAGTGAGTCGGGGAAGGCGGCTGAAGCTTTCTTT.

V usage is TRBV3-1 (or the pseudogene TRBV3-2) and J usage is TRBJ2-3; no firm D call. The germline V gene encodes CDR1 LGHDT and CDR2 YNNKEL (reference sequence). This CDR3 region has 12 residues. The ends were cut back, 4 bases at V and 13 bases at J, with 15 bases in the middle. The DNA of the CDR3 is TGTGCCAGCAGCCCGTCGCAGATACGTAAGTATTTT. Protein product: CASSPSQIRKYF.

The chain is built from TRBV4-2 and TRBJ2-7, with 7 bases aligning to TRBD1. CDR1 and CDR2 (germline): LGHNA, YNFKEQ. After removal of 6 bases from V and 4 bases from J, the junction contained 12 bases not matched to a gene. CDR3 size: 15 residues. The CDR3 protein is CASRPNVGRGYEQYF. The DNA of the CDR3 is TGTGCCAGCAGGCCCAATGTGGGCAGGGGGTACGAGCAGTACTTC.

The chain is built from TRBV6-1 and TRBJ2-2; TRBD2 matches at 7 bases. Trimming at V came to 4 bases and at J to 6 bases, leaving 11 bases not matched to a gene. CDR1 and CDR2 (germline): MNHNS, SASEGT. The CDR3 is 16 residues long. The CDR3 is CASSAWGGTGSGELFF. DNA of the CDR3: TGTGCCAGCAGTGCCTGGGGGGGGACGGGTTCCGGGGAGCTGTTTTTT.

The chain has TRBV5-1 and TRBJ2-7; D uncertain. The CDR3 is made up of 12 amino acids. The germline V gene encodes CDR1 SGHRS and CDR2 YFSETQ. The V end was cut by 7 bases, the J end by 0 bases, with 8 bases between. DNA of the CDR3: TGCGCCAGCGGGCAGGACTCCTACGAGCAGTACTTC. It is translated as CASGQDSYEQYF.

The sample holds one count of this clone. This sequence joins TRBV6-5 and TRBJ1-1; unclear D gene. Germline V CDR1 and CDR2: MNHEY, SVGAGI. Trimming took 0 bases from V and 4 from J, leaving 6 bases between them. This CDR3 is 13 amino acids long. The CDR3 nucleotides read TGTGCCAGCAGTTACTCGTGGACCACTGAAGCTTTCTTT. This encodes CASSYSWTTEAFF.

The V call is TRBV29-1, the J call TRBJ1-1; D not resolved. The CDR3 has 11 residues. V was shortened by 7 bases and J by 4 bases, with 10 bases between the two germline ends. CDR1 is SQVTM and CDR2 is ANQGSEA in the germline V gene. The CDR3 spells CSAEGPTEAFF. As DNA, the CDR3 is TGCAGCGCCGAAGGGCCCACTGAAGCTTTCTTT.

Here the CDR3 DNA reads TGTGCCAGCAGCCGTTTATACGGCGAGCAGTTCTTC. It is translated as CASSRLYGEQFF. The V call is TRBV3-1 (or the pseudogene TRBV3-2), the J call TRBJ2-1; no clear D. Between the trimmed V and J ends, which lost 4 bases and 10 bases, there was a span of 11 bases. CDR1 and CDR2 (germline): LGHDT, YNNKEL (reference sequence). CDR3 length: 12 residues.

The rearrangement joins TRBV30 to TRBJ1-1; D remains ambiguous. This CDR3 is built from 14 residues. V gave up 1 base and J gave up 0 bases, with 9 bases separating them. Germline CDR1 is GTSNPN and CDR2 is SVGIG (reference sequence). Here the CDR3 reads CAWSGPTMNTEAFF. The CDR3 coding sequence is TGTGCCTGGAGTGGGCCGACCATGAACACTGAAGCTTTCTTT.

V gene TRBV11-2 combines with J gene TRBJ2-1, with 12 positions matching TRBD2. The junction had 6 bases not matched to a gene; V was cut back by 5 bases and J by 1 base. Germline CDR1 and CDR2: SGHAT and FQNNGV. The CDR3 spans 17 residues. CDR3 sequence reads: CASSPRLAGASYNEQFF. In nucleotides, the CDR3 is TGTGCCAGCAGCCCTAGACTAGCGGGAGCTTCCTACAATGAGCAGTTCTTC.

The chain employs TRBV5-1 and TRBJ2-3; D is unclear. The V end lost 2 bases, the J end lost 4 bases, and 11 bases lay between the germline ends. Germline values: CDR1 SGHRS, CDR2 YFSETQ. The CDR3 consists of 14 residues. CDR3 region: CASSLQAPPDTQYF. DNA of the CDR3: TGCGCCAGCAGCTTACAAGCCCCACCAGATACGCAGTATTTT.

This chain joins TRBV20-1 and TRBJ2-3; 10 bases align to TRBD2. CDR3 length: 15 amino acids. Germline trimming cut 3 bases from V and 3 bases from J; bases unmatched to any gene: 6. CDR1 DFQATT and CDR2 SNEGSKA come from the germline V gene (reference sequence). CDR3 nucleotides: TGCAGTGCTAGTCATAGCGGGAGGAGTACAGATACGCAGTATTTT. It encodes CSASHSGRSTDTQYF.

The chain uses TRBV10-1 and TRBJ1-5; D not certain. This CDR3 has 19 amino acids. V dropped 0 bases and J dropped 0 bases, with 18 bases sitting between them. Germline loops: CDR1 WNHNN, CDR2 SYGVQD (reference sequence). The CDR3 is CASSESRGRVGDSNQPQHF. CDR3 DNA: TGCGCCAGCAGTGAGTCACGCGGACGGGTTGGGGATAGCAATCAGCCCCAGCATTTT.

The V and J genes are TRBV27 and TRBJ1-3; D call uncertain. The CDR3 extends over 14 amino acids. The germline V gene encodes CDR1 MNHEY and CDR2 SMNVEV (reference sequence). The V and J ends lost 8 bases and 4 bases respectively, with 15 bases between them. The CDR3 here is CASLPESCGNTIYF. CDR3 coding DNA: TGTGCCAGCCTTCCGGAGAGCTGCGGAAACACCATATATTTT.

CDR3 nucleotide sequence: TGTGCCAGCAGCCAGGGACTAGCGGGCTCCTACGAGCAGTACTTC. Its protein is CASSQGLAGSYEQYF. V is TRBV4-2 and J is TRBJ2-7, with 12 bases that match TRBD2. Germline CDR1 and CDR2: LGHNA and YNFKEQ. V was clipped by 3 bases and J by 0 bases; unmatched bases: 0. This CDR3 spans 15 amino acids.

The rearrangement links TRBV15 to TRBJ1-5; 10 bases are shared with TRBD1. Germline V gene lookup returns CDR1 LNHNV and CDR2 YYDKDF (reference sequence). The CDR3 has 18 residues. V gave up 5 bases and J gave up 3 bases; unmatched junction bases: 13. DNA for the CDR3: TGTGCCACCAGCCCACCGGACGGGACAGGGGTCACCAATCAGCCCCAGCATTTT. Its translation: CATSPPDGTGVTNQPQHF. Looking up the rest from reference TRBV15 and TRBJ1-5 gives the full variable domain: DAMVIQNPRYQVTQFGKPVTLSCSQTLNHNVMYWYQQKSSQAPKLLFHYYDKDFNNEADTPDNFQSRRPNTSFCFLDIRSPGLGDTAMYLCATSPPDGTGVTNQPQHFGDGTRLSIL.

J is TRBJ2-2 and V is TRBV9; the match to TRBD2 covers 8 bases. Germline loops: CDR1 SGDLS, CDR2 YYNGEE. The CDR3 consists of 15 residues. V lost 0 bases to trimming and J lost 5 bases; unmatched junction nucleotides: 3. This chain's CDR3 is CASSVGSGGTGELFF. The CDR3 bases are TGTGCCAGCAGCGTAGGATCGGGAGGGACCGGGGAGCTGTTTTTT. Full variable domain (outside the CDR3, taken from reference TRBV9 and TRBJ2-2): DSGVTQTPKHLITATGQRVTLRCSPRSGDLSVYWYQQSLDQGLQFLIQYYNGEERAKGNILERFSAQQFPDLHSELNLSSLELGDSALYFCASSVGSGGTGELFFGEGSRLTVL.

The chain recombines TRBV11-1 with TRBJ1-1; TRBD1 aligns across 7 bases. In germline, CDR1 is SGHAT, CDR2 FQDESV (reference sequence). The CDR3 spans 14 residues. J gave up 4 bases and V 1 base, and 3 bases lay outside the gene matches. The CDR3 reads CASSLGRGPTEAFF. In DNA, the CDR3 is TGTGCCAGCAGCTTAGGTAGGGGGCCCACTGAAGCTTTCTTT. Based on the CDR3 plus reference TRBV11-1 and TRBJ1-1, the full variable domain is EAEVAQSPRYKITEKSQAVAFWCDPISGHATLYWYRQILGQGPELLVQFQDESVVDDSQLPKDRFSAERLKGVDSTLKIQPAELGDSAMYLCASSLGRGPTEAFFGQGTRLTVV.

In DNA, the CDR3 is TGTGCCAGCAGCGTAGGCGGCACGGGCCGGACAAACACTGAAGCTTTCTTT. This translates into CASSVGGTGRTNTEAFF. J is TRBJ1-1 and V is TRBV9; tentative D call: TRBD1 (5 bases). Trimming left V 0 bases short and J 2 bases short, with 17 bases between. Germline CDR1 SGDLS, CDR2 YYNGEE. CDR3 length: 17 residues.

The rearrangement joins TRBV2 to TRBJ1-2, with D possibly matching TRBD1 (6 bases). Germline CDR1 is SNHLY and CDR2 is FYNNEI. The CDR3 has 13 amino acids. Trimming removed 7 bases from V and 2 bases from J, with 11 bases in between. For the CDR3, the DNA is TGTGCCAGCACCCCCGGACAGAACTATGGCTACACCTTC. It yields the protein CASTPGQNYGYTF.

This clone showed up just once. The CDR3 nucleotides are TGTGCCAGCGGACTAGCGGGAAGGGAGACCCAGTACTTC. Translated, it gives CASGLAGRETQYF. The V gene is TRBV6-5, the J gene TRBJ2-5; the match to TRBD2 covers 12 bases. Germline V gene sequence: CDR1 MNHEY, CDR2 SVGAGI. The CDR3 covers 13 residues. Trimming took 8 bases from V and 5 from J; bases not matched to a gene: 3.